Presented here are 8 T cell receptor beta chains from one specimen sequenced in a study of blood T cell repertoires in COVID-19. Profiled with immunoSEQ multiplex PCR; TCRdb holds only in-frame clones, not every one. Seen here are around 250,000 clones, approximately 86% observed once, and the top ten hold 1.5% to 2%. The specimen sequenced was PBMCs or T cells enriched from blood (not recorded which). The source is a woman in her forties or fifties who had recovered from COVID-19.

The chain couples TRBV7-2 to TRBJ1-3; 7 bases agree with TRBD1. With V trimmed by 7 bases and J by 0 bases, 12 bases remained unmatched. CDR1 is SGHTA and CDR2 is FQGNSA in the germline V gene. The CDR3 length is 17 residues. The CDR3 DNA follows: TGTGCCAGCACCACCGGGACAGTGCTTAGCTCTGGAAACACCATATATTTT. It yields the protein CASTTGTVLSSGNTIYF.

The chain couples TRBV18 to TRBJ2-1, with TRBD2 matching 8 bases. CDR3 length: 19 amino acids. V lost 3 bases and J lost 7; bases outside the gene matches: 20. Germline values: CDR1 KGHSH, CDR2 LQKENI. As DNA, the CDR3 is TGTGCCAGCTCACCCATAGGTCCAAGCGGGAGTAAATCTCGAAATGAGCAGTTCTTC. Translation: CASSPIGPSGSKSRNEQFF.

This chain links TRBV6-5 with TRBJ2-3, with 9 bases aligning to TRBD1. After removal of 4 bases from V and 2 bases from J, the junction contained 4 bases not matched to a gene. Germline assignment: CDR1 MNHEY and CDR2 SVGAGI. The CDR3 length is 15 residues. The CDR3 loop reads CASSSGTGYTDTQYF. The CDR3 bases are TGTGCCAGCAGTTCTGGGACAGGGTACACAGATACGCAGTATTTT.

The CDR3 DNA follows: TGTGCCAGCAGTGAGGCGACAGGGGCCAACGAGCAGTACTTC. It codes for CASSEATGANEQYF. V and J are TRBV6-1 and TRBJ2-7; 8 positions agree with TRBD1. Germline V gene lookup returns CDR1 MNHNS and CDR2 SASEGT. This CDR3 contains 14 residues. V gave up 3 bases and J gave up 5 bases; unmatched junction bases: 6.

Only one count was recorded for this clone. The CDR3 DNA reads as TGTGCCAGCAGCGTAGACCCGAGGAACACTGAAGCTTTCTTT. Its translation: CASSVDPRNTEAFF. The chain couples TRBV9 to TRBJ1-1; no reliable D call. Between the trimmed V and J ends, which lost 0 bases and 1 base, there was a span of 7 bases. The germline gives CDR1 SGDLS, CDR2 YYNGEE. This CDR3 comprises 14 residues.

J is TRBJ1-4 and V is TRBV2; D perhaps matches TRBD1 (5 bases). Germline loops: CDR1 SNHLY, CDR2 FYNNEI. The CDR3 is 15 residues long. V lost 9 bases and J 10 bases, leaving 24 bases between the germline ends. This CDR3 is CASLNRRDDSGKLFF. Here the CDR3 DNA reads TGTGCCAGTTTAAATCGCAGGGATGACTCAGGAAAACTGTTTTTT.

The V gene is TRBV5-1, the J gene TRBJ1-4; D remains unclear. Germline assignment: CDR1 SGHRS and CDR2 YFSETQ. Between the trimmed V and J ends, which lost 5 bases and 4 bases, there was a span of 12 bases. CDR3 length: 14 amino acids. DNA for the CDR3: TGCGCCAGCAGGCCAGACGGAGATAATGAAAAACTGTTTTTT. Translating it yields CASRPDGDNEKLFF.

The chain couples TRBV4-1 to TRBJ2-1; no reliable D call. V lost 6 bases and J 0 bases, leaving 15 bases between the germline ends. The CDR3 sequence is 16 residues long. The V gene's germline CDR1 is MGHRA and CDR2 YSYEKL. CDR3 protein: CASRKIDLISYNEQFF. CDR3 bases: TGCGCCAGCAGGAAAATAGACTTGATCTCCTACAATGAGCAGTTCTTC.